The following is a T cell receptor (beta chain) sequence with its context. Profiling relied on immunoSEQ multiplex PCR, and the TCRdb table lists in-frame clones only, not all of them. The profile shows about 72,000 clones, roughly 92% of them singletons. With 0 bases clipped from V and 4 bases from J, the junction kept 6 bases outside the gene matches. Germline assignment: CDR1 MNHEY and CDR2 SVGAGI. CDR3 length: 15 residues. The sample originates from a study of control samples from healthy donors and cancer patients. The V call is TRBV6-5, the J call TRBJ2-7, with TRBD1 identical over 7 bases. Sequenced: blood. The TCR was taken from a woman in her sixties or seventies in good health. In DNA form, the CDR3 reads TGTGCCAGCAGTTACTCAAGACAGGGATCTTACGAGCAGTACTTC. It codes for CASSYSRQGSYEQYF.